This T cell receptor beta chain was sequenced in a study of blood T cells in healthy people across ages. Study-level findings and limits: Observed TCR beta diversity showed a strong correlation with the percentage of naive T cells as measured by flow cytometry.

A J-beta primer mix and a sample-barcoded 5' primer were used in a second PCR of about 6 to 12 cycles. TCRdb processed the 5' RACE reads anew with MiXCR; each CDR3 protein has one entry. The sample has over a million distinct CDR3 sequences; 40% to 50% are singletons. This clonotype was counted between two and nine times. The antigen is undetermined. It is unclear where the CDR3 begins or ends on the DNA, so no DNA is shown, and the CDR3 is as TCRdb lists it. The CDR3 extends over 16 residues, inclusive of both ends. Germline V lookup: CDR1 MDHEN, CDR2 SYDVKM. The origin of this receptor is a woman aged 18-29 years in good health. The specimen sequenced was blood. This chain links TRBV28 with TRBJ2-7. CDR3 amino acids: CASSTSTTGGTYEQYF.